Presented here are 9 T cell receptor beta chains from one specimen sequenced in a study of cytomegalovirus exposure and HLA in healthy donors. Use of 60 Vbeta and 13 Jbeta primers characterized the PCR. Produced via immunoSEQ multiplex PCR; TCRdb's table is partial and in-frame only. The table includes roughly 84,000 clones, roughly four fifths detected once. The sample taken for sequencing was PBMCs. These receptors all come from a human donor in good health.

This sequence joins TRBV5-1 and TRBJ2-5; tentative D call: TRBD1 (6 bases). The CDR3 is 15 residues long. CDR1 and CDR2 from the germline V gene are SGHRS and YFSETQ. The V end was cut by 0 bases, the J end by 5 bases, with 14 bases between. The CDR3 region has the DNA TGCGCCAGCAGCTTGGGGACAGTAGGTTTTGAGACCCAGTACTTC. Residues: CASSLGTVGFETQYF.

The chain joins TRBV5-1 to TRBJ1-2, with TRBD1 identical over 8 bases. This CDR3 comprises 15 residues. J lost 8 bases, V lost 0 bases, and 9 bases had no gene match. Germline V gene data show CDR1 as SGHRS and CDR2 as YFSETQ. CDR3 DNA: TGCGCCAGCAGCTTGGCGGCTGGACAGGGAAGCGGCTACACCTTC. It specifies CASSLAAGQGSGYTF.

The chain carries TRBV7-2 and TRBJ2-3; the D gene is possibly TRBD2 (6 bases). The V end was cut by 5 bases, the J end by 2 bases, with 17 bases between. This CDR3 is built from 16 residues. CDR1 SGHTA and CDR2 FQGNSA come from the germline V gene. The CDR3: CASSPPRDWVTDTQYF. The CDR3, as DNA: TGTGCCAGCAGCCCTCCCCGGGACTGGGTCACAGATACGCAGTATTTT. Combining the CDR3 with reference TRBV7-2 and TRBJ2-3 gives the whole variable domain GAGVSQSPSNKVTEKGKDVELRCDPISGHTALYWYRQSLGQGLEFLIYFQGNSAPDKSGLPSDRFSAERTGGSVSTLTIQRTQQEDSAVYLCASSPPRDWVTDTQYFGPGTRLTVL.

Concerning this clone itself: At one of its ends the junction is not consistent with the germline gene, which may arise from a read error. The V gene is TRBV7-9, the J gene TRBJ1-2; TRBD1 aligns across 7 bases. Germline CDR1 SEHNR, CDR2 FQNEAQ (reference sequence). The CDR3 is 14 residues long. The CDR3 loop reads CSSSLDRTGGGYTF. CDR3 in DNA: TGTTCCAGCAGCTTAGACCGGACAGGTGGGGGCTACACCTTC.

The gene calls are TRBV29-1 and TRBJ1-1; 7 nucleotides align to TRBD1. This CDR3 is built from 10 residues. The J segment lost 7 bases and the V segment lost 4 bases, leaving 0 bases of the junction unmatched. CDR1 is SQVTM and CDR2 is ANQGSEA in the germline V gene. The CDR3 DNA sequence: TGCAGCGTTGGGGACAGTGAAGCTTTCTTT. The encoded protein is CSVGDSEAFF.

The rearrangement uses TRBV5-1 and TRBJ2-7; D is undetermined. V lost 4 bases to trimming and J lost 6 bases, with 8 bases between them. The V gene's germline CDR1 is SGHRS and CDR2 YFSETQ. This CDR3 has 11 amino acids. The CDR3 bases are TGCGCCAGCAGCCCCTCGGGCGAGCAGTACTTC. This translates into CASSPSGEQYF.

The chain carries TRBV29-1 and TRBJ2-1, with a tentative D call TRBD2 (6 bases). Trimming stripped 6 bases from V and 8 bases from J, with 20 bases between. The CDR3 covers 14 residues. Germline CDR1 and CDR2: SQVTM and ANQGSEA. The CDR3 reads CSVDRAPGGYEQFF. CDR3 in DNA: TGCAGCGTAGACCGGGCCCCAGGAGGGTATGAGCAGTTCTTC.

This chain joins TRBV9 and TRBJ2-3, with D perhaps matching TRBD2 (5 bases). The CDR3 extends over 14 amino acids. Per the germline V gene, CDR1 is SGDLS and CDR2 is YYNGEE. V was pared by 0 bases and J by 2 bases, with 7 bases between. The CDR3 loop reads CASSVAGNTDTQYF. The CDR3 DNA reads as TGTGCCAGCAGCGTAGCGGGGAACACAGATACGCAGTATTTT.

The count of this clone is one. The chain joins TRBV7-6 to TRBJ1-2, with 7 bases fitting TRBD1. CDR3 size: 16 residues. V trimming: 3 bases; J trimming: 0 bases; junction bases outside the gene matches: 7. Germline V gives CDR1 SGHVS, CDR2 FNYEAQ. Here the CDR3 DNA reads TGTGCCAGCAGCTTTGGGACAGCCAGAGCTAACTATGGCTACACCTTC. As protein: CASSFGTARANYGYTF.